This TCR beta chain was sequenced during a study of control samples from healthy donors and cancer patients. The CDR3 spans 15 residues. The trim removed 2 bases at V and 1 base at J, leaving 4 bases unmatched. The germline CDR1 and CDR2 sequences are MNHEY and SVGAGI. This table comes from immunoSEQ multiplex PCR, and its TCRdb copy is limited to in-frame clones, with some not included. The table records around 63,000 clones, approximately 87% of them present only once. Material for sequencing was PBMCs. The source of this sequence is a woman aged 45-65 years with head and neck cancer. The genes are TRBV6-5 and TRBJ2-5; TRBD2 aligns across 7 bases. The CDR3 DNA follows: TGTGCCAGCAGTTACGGCGGGGGAGTCCAAGAGACCCAGTACTTC. This gives the protein CASSYGGGVQETQYF.